This T cell receptor beta chain came from a study of beta chain features in type 1 diabetes. Investigators reverse transcribed all isolated RNA, so they sequenced expressed TCRB transcripts. The assay was immunoSEQ multiplex PCR, and TCRdb's table has in-frame clones only and misses some. Among about 180,000 clones listed, around 7.8% were seen once. This clone was seen a few times. Its matching antigen is unknown. Unmatched junction bases numbered 11, after V lost 5 bases and J lost 7 bases. Germline CDR1 is SGHAT and CDR2 is FQDESV (reference sequence). CDR3 length: 16 amino acids. Overall study findings and caveats: VDJ junctions sequenced from type 1 diabetes patients showed fewer insertions and more deletions. Among all four CD4+ subsets, Type 1 diabetes patients had TCRB CDR3s that were moderately but significantly shorter.

The sequence derives from a middle-aged woman with type 1 diabetes. Specimen: central memory CD4+ T cells from blood. The gene calls are TRBV11-1 and TRBJ2-2; 9 nucleotides line up with TRBD2. The CDR3 DNA follows: TGTGCCAGCAGCCGGACTAGCGAGCTCGGCGGCGGGGAGCTGTTTTTT. Its translation is CASSRTSELGGGELFF.